This T cell receptor beta chain was documented in a study of cytomegalovirus exposure and HLA in healthy donors. TCRdb's copy holds only in-frame clones and misses some; the assay was immunoSEQ multiplex PCR. The table lists roughly 75,000 clones, approximately 95% of them singletons. This CDR3 spans 13 amino acids. The V gene's germline CDR1 is SGHTA and CDR2 FQGNSA. V dropped 6 bases and J dropped 4 bases, with 13 bases sitting between them. The V and J genes are TRBV7-2 and TRBJ2-7; D is uncertain. The source of this sequence is a woman aged 18-35 years in good health and CMV-seronegative. Source material: PBMCs. The CDR3 DNA reads as TGTGCCAGCAGATCCCCCCCAGGTTACGAGCAGTACTTC. Its protein is CASRSPPGYEQYF.